This is a list of T cell receptor beta chains from one sample in a study of cytomegalovirus exposure and HLA in healthy donors. This table comes from immunoSEQ multiplex PCR, and its TCRdb copy is limited to in-frame clones, with some not included. The sample holds 45,000 to 65,000 clones, 80% to 85% seen once. Sequencing was carried out using PBMCs. Receptors originate from a man aged 25-45 years in good health and CMV-seronegative. Both conserved end residues are part of each CDR3. Fields, in order: V gene, J gene, D gene, clone size, CDR3 protein, CDR3 DNA. The D gene is left open where the match is weak. Clone size is not always given. Where it is, it says once, few, many or a class for expanded clones.

V: TRBV4-3; J: TRBJ1-5; D: NA; size: NA; CDR3: CASSQDQGPNQPQHF; DNA: TGCGCCAGCAGCCAAGATCAGGGTCCTAATCAGCCCCAGCATTTT
V: TRBV15; J: TRBJ2-7; D: TRBD1; size: NA; CDR3: CATSREDRIPYEQYF; DNA: TGTGCCACCAGCAGGGAGGACAGGATACCCTACGAGCAGTACTTC
V: TRBV10-3; J: TRBJ1-2; D: TRBD1; size: NA; CDR3: CAIKGTGDYGYTF; DNA: TGTGCCATCAAAGGAACAGGGGACTATGGCTACACCTTC
V: TRBV2; J: TRBJ2-5; D: NA; size: NA; CDR3: CASSGLRRVETQYF; DNA: TGTGCCAGCAGTGGGCTTCGCAGGGTAGAGACCCAGTACTTC
V: TRBV7-9; J: TRBJ2-1; D: TRBD1; size: NA; CDR3: CASSATGGSYNEQFF; DNA: TGTGCCAGCAGCGCGACAGGGGGCTCCTACAATGAGCAGTTCTTC
V: TRBV4-1; J: TRBJ2-5; D: TRBD1; size: NA; CDR3: CASSLGQGKETQYF; DNA: TGCGCCAGCAGCCTAGGACAGGGGAAAGAGACCCAGTACTTC
V: TRBV10-1; J: TRBJ2-2; D: NA; size: NA; CDR3: CASSDRANTGELFF; DNA: TGCGCCAGCAGTGACAGGGCGAACACCGGGGAGCTGTTTTTT
V: TRBV19; J: TRBJ1-1; D: NA; size: NA; CDR3: CASSISGNTEAFF; DNA: TGTGCCAGTAGTATTTCGGGGAACACTGAAGCTTTCTTT
V: TRBV15; J: TRBJ2-5; D: NA; size: NA; CDR3: CATSSVSQETQYF; DNA: TGTGCCACCAGCAGCGTTAGCCAAGAGACCCAGTACTTC
V: TRBV19; J: TRBJ1-3; D: NA; size: NA; CDR3: CASSTQDTIYF; DNA: TGTGCCAGTAGTACGCAGGACACCATATATTTT
V: TRBV5-1; J: TRBJ2-7; D: TRBD2; size: NA; CDR3: CASSLGRGGQRGGYEQYF; DNA: TGCGCCAGCAGCTTGGGCAGAGGTGGGCAGCGCGGGGGCTACGAGCAGTACTTC
V: TRBV9; J: TRBJ2-2; D: NA; size: NA; CDR3: CASSVSDRNTGELFF; DNA: TGTGCCAGCAGCGTATCAGACAGGAACACCGGGGAGCTGTTTTTT
V: TRBV11-2; J: TRBJ2-6; D: TRBD1; size: NA; CDR3: CASSTFRGPSGANVLTF; DNA: TGTGCCAGCAGCACCTTCAGGGGGCCTTCTGGGGCCAACGTCCTGACTTTC
V: TRBV2; J: TRBJ2-5; D: NA; size: NA; CDR3: CASSEVQGGGGETQYF; DNA: TGTGCCAGCAGTGAAGTGCAGGGGGGCGGAGGGGAGACCCAGTACTTC
V: TRBV9; J: TRBJ2-6; D: TRBD1; size: few; CDR3: CASSVGQGGANVLTF; DNA: TGTGCCAGCAGCGTAGGACAGGGTGGGGCCAACGTCCTGACTTTC